This TCR beta chain was documented in a study of OX40 agonist ivuxolimab in advanced cancers. Turning to the study itself: People who had prior anti-PD-1, anti-PD-L1 or anti-CTLA-4 therapy could take part, and roughly 40% had some. Regarding the study as a whole: Relative to CD4+, CD8+ T cells held more expanded clones on average. Among the nonresponders, some also had low normalized T-cell clonal expansion. Both CD4+ and CD8+ T cell populations in blood had undergone clonal expansion by week 6 at 0.1 to 3.0 mg/kg.

To note about this clone: What it binds is not known.

Clones were read by immunoSEQ multiplex PCR, and TCRdb kept only the in-frame ones, dropping some. This repertoire shows over 9,000 clones, roughly four fifths found once; its top ten account for about 14%. Germline loops: CDR1 SGHNT, CDR2 YENEEA. V shed 4 bases and J shed 4 bases, with 8 bases lying between them. The CDR3 extends over 12 amino acids. This receptor was identified in an adult with an advanced solid tumor such as melanoma, head and neck, liver or kidney cancer. This chain uses TRBV11-3 with TRBJ2-7; perhaps TRBD2 as D (5 bases). The sequencing here drew on CD4+ or CD8+ T cells sorted from blood, taken in a trial of the OX40 agonist ivuxolimab. The CDR3 sequence: CASSSSGYEQYF. In DNA form, the CDR3 reads TGTGCCAGCAGCTCCTCGGGGTACGAGCAGTACTTC.